Below, one T cell receptor (beta chain) is given with its context. The antigen is unknown. The PCR ran on 60 Vbeta and 13 Jbeta primers. Profiled with immunoSEQ multiplex PCR; TCRdb holds only in-frame clones, not every one. The sample has roughly 190,000 clones; about 83% are singletons. The CDR3 length is 15 residues. The data were obtained in a study of cytomegalovirus exposure and HLA in healthy donors. Study results and caveats: Follow-up analysis found HLA locus-dependent TCR association rates, highest for DRB1 and lowest for HLA-C. Sequencing depth across donors, presence/absence analyses assumed, was roughly uniform.

This sequence was found in a woman aged 45-59 years in good health and CMV-seropositive. This sequence joins TRBV21-1 and TRBJ1-5; the D segment call TRBD1 is taken from the table without a DNA check. TRBV21-1 is a pseudogene segment. Material: PBMCs. This CDR3 reads CASSIESDSNQPQHF. Written as DNA, the CDR3 is TGTGCCAGCAGCATAGAATCGGACAGTAATCAGCCCCAGCATTTT.